A single sample is the source of the 21 T cell receptor beta chains below, sequenced in a study of cytomegalovirus exposure and HLA in healthy donors. Researchers ran the PCR with 60 Vbeta and 13 Jbeta primers. Sequencing was performed with immunoSEQ multiplex PCR; in TCRdb, only in-frame clones are kept and a portion is missing. The sample yields around 150,000 clones, nearly 85% seen once. Sequencing was done on a sample of PBMCs. The receptors here all came from a male donor in good health and CMV-seronegative.

This chain uses TRBV5-4 with TRBJ2-2, with 10 bases lining up with TRBD2. J lost 6 bases, V lost 3 bases, and 8 bases had no gene match. The CDR3 is 16 residues long. In germline, CDR1 is SGHNT, CDR2 YYREEE (reference sequence). The CDR3 protein is CASSSSSGGGPGELFF. CDR3 nucleotide sequence: TGTGCCAGCAGCTCCTCTAGCGGGGGAGGTCCCGGGGAGCTGTTTTTT.

V and J are TRBV19 and TRBJ2-1, with a tentative D call TRBD2 (5 bases). The CDR3 consists of 14 residues. The germline gives CDR1 LNHDA, CDR2 SQIVND (reference sequence). V lost 2 bases and J 3 bases, leaving 8 bases between the germline ends. CDR3 amino acids: CASSINSVYNEQFF. The CDR3 DNA is TGTGCCAGTAGTATAAATAGCGTCTACAATGAGCAGTTCTTC.

CDR3 DNA: TGCAGCGTCATACAGGCAGACTCCTACGAGCAGTACTTC. It is translated as CSVIQADSYEQYF. The chain recombines TRBV29-1 with TRBJ2-7; the D gene is possibly TRBD1 (5 bases). Germline CDR1 reads SQVTM; CDR2 reads ANQGSEA. V was shortened by 6 bases and J by 0 bases, with 12 bases between the two germline ends. The CDR3 totals 13 residues.

The chain has TRBV7-8 and TRBJ1-5; possibly TRBD1 for D (6 bases). Trimming stripped 4 bases from V and 0 bases from J, with 19 bases between. The CDR3 runs to 18 residues. CDR1 is SGHVS, CDR2 FQNEAQ, per germline. The CDR3 loop reads CASSSDDGQSYSNQPQHF. The DNA of the CDR3 is TGTGCCAGCAGCTCCGACGACGGACAGAGCTATAGCAATCAGCCCCAGCATTTT.

The rearrangement joins TRBV18 to TRBJ2-2; D is uncertain. Germline lookup yields CDR1 KGHSH and CDR2 LQKENI. Trimming cost V 0 bases and J 6 bases, with 8 bases left between them. The CDR3 length is 14 residues. This chain's CDR3 is CASSPPSGPGELFF. In nucleotides, the CDR3 is TGTGCCAGCTCACCACCATCGGGTCCCGGGGAGCTGTTTTTT.

The rearrangement links TRBV25-1 to TRBJ2-7; unclear D gene. The CDR3 is 14 residues long. The V end lost 1 base, the J end lost 5 bases, and 12 bases lay between the germline ends. In germline, CDR1 is MGHDK, CDR2 SYGVNS. CDR3: CASSESAPGDEQYF. CDR3 sequence (DNA): TGTGCCAGCAGTGAATCAGCCCCCGGAGACGAGCAGTACTTC.

The chain links TRBV18 to TRBJ2-7, with a weak D call TRBD1 (5 bases). CDR1 and CDR2 from the germline V gene are KGHSH and LQKENI. This CDR3 contains 12 residues. V was trimmed by 2 bases and J by 5 bases, leaving 7 bases between them. The CDR3 DNA is TGTGCCAGCTCACCAGTGACAGACGAGCAGTACTTC. Its translation: CASSPVTDEQYF.

The chain uses TRBV10-3 and TRBJ1-2, with a possible D match to TRBD1 (5 bases). Looked up from germline, CDR1 is ENHRY and CDR2 is SYGVKD. Trimming cost V 0 bases and J 5 bases, with 13 bases left between them. This CDR3 region has 15 residues. The CDR3 reads CAISESEGNRYGYTF. The CDR3 DNA follows: TGTGCCATCAGTGAGTCGGAGGGGAACAGGTATGGCTACACCTTC.

The chain couples TRBV7-9 to TRBJ1-4; D is possibly TRBD1 (6 bases). This CDR3 spans 14 amino acids. Germline V CDR1 and CDR2: SEHNR, FQNEAQ (reference sequence). With 0 bases removed from V and 5 bases from J, the gap between germline ends came to 7 bases. The CDR3 nucleotides are TGTGCCAGCAGCTTAGCCCAGGGGAATGAAAAACTGTTTTTT. It translates to CASSLAQGNEKLFF.

The chain uses TRBV4-2 and TRBJ2-3, with 11 nucleotides matching TRBD2. Trimming took 1 base from V and 0 from J; bases not matched to a gene: 3. CDR1 is LGHNA, CDR2 YNFKEQ, per germline. The CDR3 contains 17 residues. The CDR3 protein is CASSQVTSGTSTDTQYF. Written as DNA, the CDR3 is TGTGCCAGCAGCCAAGTGACTAGCGGGACTAGCACAGATACGCAGTATTTT.

The chain joins TRBV21-1 to TRBJ1-5; no DNA check was done on the table's D call, TRBD1. TRBV21-1 is listed as a pseudogene. This CDR3 comprises 18 residues. The CDR3 is CASSKRTGGLYSNQPQHF. CDR3 in DNA: TGTGCCAGCAGCAAAAGGACAGGGGGGCTTTATAGCAATCAGCCCCAGCATTTT.

The V call is TRBV6-1, the J call TRBJ1-2, with 7 bases matching TRBD1. CDR3 length equals 15 residues. Trimming took 6 bases from V and 3 from J; bases not matched to a gene: 10. The germline V gene encodes CDR1 MNHNS and CDR2 SASEGT. The CDR3 nucleotides read TGTGCCAGCAGCTTTGATTCGGGACAGCACTATGGCTACACCTTC. Its protein is CASSFDSGQHYGYTF.

The rearrangement links TRBV27 to TRBJ2-7; a possible D gene is TRBD2 (6 bases). Germline V CDR1 and CDR2: MNHEY, SMNVEV (reference sequence). The germline V and J ends were trimmed by 5 bases and 2 bases, with 13 bases remaining between them. This CDR3 region has 14 residues. For the CDR3, the DNA is TGTGCCAGCAGTGGGACTCCCGGTCCCTACGAGCAGTACTTC. It specifies CASSGTPGPYEQYF.

This chain joins TRBV9 and TRBJ2-1, with 10 bases fitting TRBD2. There are 16 residues in the CDR3. The ends lost 4 bases at V and 7 bases at J; junction bases unmatched: 11. The germline V gene has CDR1 SGDLS and CDR2 YYNGEE. The CDR3 region has the DNA TGTGCCAGCAGCACTCCCCTAGCGGGAGATTTGAATGAGCAGTTCTTC. Amino acids: CASSTPLAGDLNEQFF.

The count of this clone is one. V is TRBV7-2 and J is TRBJ2-1; weak D call: TRBD1 (6 bases). Germline CDR1 SGHTA, CDR2 FQGNSA. V dropped 4 bases and J dropped 8 bases, with 27 bases sitting between them. The CDR3 has 18 amino acids. The CDR3 here is CASSSRDTHQTSRYEQFF. The DNA for the CDR3 is TGTGCCAGCAGCTCGAGGGACACCCACCAAACCAGTCGGTATGAGCAGTTCTTC.

The rearrangement joins TRBV5-1 to TRBJ1-2; D gene unclear. V was shortened by 0 bases and J by 0 bases, with 3 bases between the two germline ends. This CDR3 contains 13 residues. From germline, CDR1 is SGHRS and CDR2 YFSETQ. The DNA of the CDR3 is TGCGCCAGCAGCTTGGATACTAACTATGGCTACACCTTC. It codes for CASSLDTNYGYTF.

The gene calls are TRBV5-4 and TRBJ1-2; 10 bases agree with TRBD1. Germline-derived CDR1 and CDR2 are SGHNT and YYREEE (reference sequence). CDR3 length: 12 residues. J gave up 8 bases and V 3 bases, and 1 base lay outside the gene matches. The CDR3 region has the DNA TGTGCCAGCAGCTGGGACAGGGGCGGCTACACCTTC. It translates to CASSWDRGGYTF.

The CDR3 sequence: CASSTVYEKLFF. CDR3 sequence (DNA): TGTGCCAGCTCAACGGTTTATGAAAAACTGTTTTTT. The rearrangement links TRBV5-8 to TRBJ1-4; D remains ambiguous. V was clipped by 7 bases and J by 6 bases, with 10 bases between them. CDR1 and CDR2 (germline): SGHTS, YDEGEE. This CDR3 spans 12 amino acids.

The J gene is TRBJ2-3, the V gene TRBV5-4; TRBD2 agrees at 10 bases. The germline CDR1 and CDR2 sequences are SGHNT and YYREEE (reference sequence). The CDR3 covers 17 residues. With V trimmed by 3 bases and J by 0 bases, 7 bases remained unmatched. The CDR3: CASSSKRGGTSTDTQYF. The CDR3 region has the DNA TGTGCCAGCAGCTCGAAGCGGGGGGGGACTAGCACAGATACGCAGTATTTT. The entire variable domain, with the rest obtained from reference TRBV5-4 and TRBJ2-3, is as follows: ETGVTQSPTHLIKTRGQQVTLRCSSQSGHNTVSWYQQALGQGPQFIFQYYREEENGRGNFPPRFSGLQFPNYSSELNVNALELDDSALYLCASSSKRGGTSTDTQYFGPGTRLTVL.

The genes are TRBV28 and TRBJ1-1; 8 nucleotides match TRBD1. From germline, CDR1 is MDHEN and CDR2 SYDVKM. Unmatched junction bases numbered 27, after V lost 3 bases and J lost 3 bases. CDR3 length: 22 residues. This CDR3 is CASSFPPRPIPTSTGVDTEAFF. CDR3 sequence (DNA): TGTGCCAGCAGTTTCCCGCCCCGGCCCATCCCCACGTCGACAGGGGTTGACACTGAAGCTTTCTTT.

The chain has TRBV4-1 and TRBJ2-6, with TRBD2 matching 8 bases. The trim removed 0 bases at V and 2 bases at J, leaving 18 bases unmatched. CDR1 and CDR2 from the germline V gene are MGHRA and YSYEKL. The CDR3 covers 22 residues. CDR3 sequence: CASSQEAFSGGRVLAGANVLTF. Here the CDR3 DNA reads TGCGCCAGCAGCCAAGAGGCGTTCTCGGGGGGGCGTGTTTTGGCTGGGGCCAACGTCCTGACTTTC.